A selection of T cell receptor beta chains follows, all from one sample in a study of cytomegalovirus exposure and HLA in healthy donors. Only in-frame clones appear in the TCRdb table, and some are missing; sequencing was by immunoSEQ multiplex PCR. The sample yields 130,000 to 150,000 clones, roughly 10% seen once. The source material was PBMCs. Every receptor here comes from a male donor in good health and CMV-seronegative. Both conserved end residues are part of each CDR3. A D gene is named only where the DNA matches it firmly. Clone size, where shown, is once, few, many, or a class for clones that have expanded.

clone size: -
D gene: -
V gene: TRBV11-2
J gene: TRBJ1-3
CDR3 protein: CASSGGGRGGNTIYF
CDR3 DNA: TGTGCCAGCAGCGGGGGGGGTCGCGGTGGAAACACCATATATTTT

clone size: -
D gene: TRBD1
V gene: TRBV25-1
J gene: TRBJ1-4
CDR3 protein: CASSKFGGRQGEKLFF
CDR3 DNA: TGTGCCAGCAGCAAATTTGGGGGGCGACAGGGAGAAAAACTGTTTTTT

clone size: few
D gene: TRBD1
V gene: TRBV19
J gene: TRBJ1-5
CDR3 protein: CASSMGTGRNQPQHF
CDR3 DNA: TGTGCCAGTAGTATGGGGACAGGGAGGAATCAGCCCCAGCATTTT

clone size: -
D gene: -
V gene: TRBV5-1
J gene: TRBJ2-1
CDR3 protein: CASSLRERNEQFF
CDR3 DNA: TGCGCCAGCAGCCTAAGAGAGCGTAATGAGCAGTTCTTC

clone size: -
D gene: -
V gene: TRBV6-5
J gene: TRBJ2-3
CDR3 protein: CASSSGGGPNTQYF
CDR3 DNA: TGTGCCAGCAGCTCTGGGGGGGGGCCGAATACGCAGTATTTT

clone size: few
D gene: TRBD2
V gene: TRBV5-1
J gene: TRBJ2-1
CDR3 protein: CASGLAGGPYNEQFF
CDR3 DNA: TGCGCCAGCGGTTTAGCGGGAGGCCCCTACAATGAGCAGTTCTTC

clone size: -
D gene: TRBD1
V gene: TRBV6-5
J gene: TRBJ1-6
CDR3 protein: CASSYSDRDGSPLHF
CDR3 DNA: TGTGCCAGCAGTTACTCGGACAGGGACGGGTCACCCCTCCACTTT

clone size: few
D gene: TRBD2
V gene: TRBV5-1
J gene: TRBJ2-7
CDR3 protein: CASSLAVAGGLDEQYF
CDR3 DNA: TGCGCCAGCAGCTTGGCTGTGGCGGGGGGGCTTGACGAGCAGTACTTC

clone size: few
D gene: TRBD1
V gene: TRBV7-2
J gene: TRBJ1-2
CDR3 protein: CASSARTPGQTFYGYTF
CDR3 DNA: TGTGCCAGCAGCGCCCGAACCCCGGGACAGACCTTCTATGGCTACACCTTC

clone size: -
D gene: TRBD2
V gene: TRBV4-3
J gene: TRBJ2-3
CDR3 protein: CASSQEPAGGRDGDTQYF
CDR3 DNA: TGCGCCAGCAGCCAAGAACCAGCGGGGGGGCGAGATGGAGATACGCAGTATTTT

clone size: -
D gene: -
V gene: TRBV28
J gene: TRBJ2-7
CDR3 protein: CASSLSSGQPQYF
CDR3 DNA: TGTGCCAGCAGTTTATCCTCTGGACAGCCGCAGTACTTC

clone size: -
D gene: TRBD2
V gene: TRBV7-3
J gene: TRBJ2-1
CDR3 protein: CASSLGLAGNNEQFF
CDR3 DNA: TGTGCCAGCAGCCTCGGCCTAGCGGGAAATAATGAGCAGTTCTTC

clone size: -
D gene: -
V gene: TRBV29-1
J gene: TRBJ2-1
CDR3 protein: CSVNYRVEQFF
CDR3 DNA: TGCAGCGTTAACTACAGGGTGGAGCAGTTCTTC

clone size: few
D gene: -
V gene: TRBV6-5
J gene: TRBJ1-2
CDR3 protein: CASSRRSLDGSGRTF
CDR3 DNA: TGTGCCAGCAGTCGACGATCCCTGGACGGCTCAGGGCGCACCTTC

clone size: -
D gene: -
V gene: TRBV5-6
J gene: TRBJ2-7
CDR3 protein: CASSLWEPLDEQYF
CDR3 DNA: TGTGCCAGCAGCTTGTGGGAGCCTCTAGACGAGCAGTACTTC

clone size: few
D gene: TRBD1
V gene: TRBV5-4
J gene: TRBJ2-3
CDR3 protein: CASSAQGADTQYF
CDR3 DNA: TGTGCCAGCAGCGCCCAGGGGGCAGATACGCAGTATTTT

clone size: -
D gene: -
V gene: TRBV4-2
J gene: TRBJ2-7
CDR3 protein: CASSQEGAWSYEQYF
CDR3 DNA: TGTGCCAGCAGCCAAGAGGGCGCATGGTCCTACGAGCAGTACTTC

clone size: -
D gene: TRBD1
V gene: TRBV29-1
J gene: TRBJ1-4
CDR3 protein: CSATGSGEKLFF
CDR3 DNA: TGCAGCGCGACAGGGTCGGGTGAAAAACTGTTTTTT

clone size: few
D gene: -
V gene: TRBV5-4
J gene: TRBJ2-1
CDR3 protein: CASSLDPPSSYNEQFF
CDR3 DNA: TGTGCCAGCAGCTTGGATCCTCCGAGCTCCTACAATGAGCAGTTCTTC

clone size: -
D gene: -
V gene: TRBV28
J gene: TRBJ1-5
CDR3 protein: CASRWTVNQPQHF
CDR3 DNA: TGTGCCAGCAGGTGGACAGTGAATCAGCCCCAGCATTTT

clone size: few
D gene: -
V gene: TRBV5-1
J gene: TRBJ2-1
CDR3 protein: CASSLSLGLVYNEQFF
CDR3 DNA: TGCGCCAGCAGCTTGTCATTAGGACTTGTCTACAATGAGCAGTTCTTC

clone size: -
D gene: -
V gene: TRBV4-3
J gene: TRBJ2-1
CDR3 protein: CASSPRGTPSSYNEQFF
CDR3 DNA: TGCGCCAGCAGCCCCCGCGGGACCCCGAGCTCCTACAATGAGCAGTTCTTC

clone size: few
D gene: TRBD2
V gene: TRBV7-3
J gene: TRBJ2-7
CDR3 protein: CASSLGLAGGEQYF
CDR3 DNA: TGTGCCAGCAGCCTCGGACTAGCGGGAGGCGAGCAGTACTTC

clone size: few
D gene: TRBD1
V gene: TRBV19
J gene: TRBJ1-1
CDR3 protein: CASSAGGTGVKGHEAFF
CDR3 DNA: TGTGCCAGTAGTGCGGGAGGTACAGGGGTCAAAGGGCATGAAGCTTTCTTT

clone size: -
D gene: -
V gene: TRBV6-1
J gene: TRBJ2-3
CDR3 protein: CAIGRDVTDTQYF
CDR3 DNA: TGTGCCATCGGACGGGATGTCACAGATACGCAGTATTTT